These 27 T cell receptor beta chains were all obtained from the same sample, sequenced in a study of blood T cell repertoires in COVID-19. Assay: immunoSEQ multiplex PCR; the TCRdb copy retains only in-frame clones and omits some. The sample includes about 350,000 clones, 80% to 90% of them seen just once. The sequencing sample was made of peripheral blood. The receptors here all came from a man under 40 with COVID-19, enrolled during active disease.

This rearrangement joins TRBV5-6 to TRBJ1-4; TRBD1 is a possible D gene (5 bases). V lost 4 bases and J 0 bases, leaving 7 bases between the germline ends. Germline assignment: CDR1 SGHDT and CDR2 YYEEEE. The CDR3 spans 14 residues. As DNA, the CDR3 is TGTGCCAGCAGCCCGACAGCAACTAATGAAAAACTGTTTTTT. This translates into CASSPTATNEKLFF.

The V and J genes are TRBV7-2 and TRBJ1-6; maybe TRBD1 (5 bases). This CDR3 has 16 residues. Germline V gives CDR1 SGHTA, CDR2 FQGNSA. V lost 6 bases, J lost 0 bases, and 12 bases lay in between. This chain's CDR3 is CASRSGLSSYNSPLHF. The CDR3 bases are TGTGCCAGCAGGTCAGGGCTGAGCTCCTATAATTCACCCCTCCACTTT.

J is TRBJ2-3 and V is TRBV3-1 (or the pseudogene TRBV3-2), with D perhaps matching TRBD1 (6 bases). Germline assignment: CDR1 LGHDT and CDR2 YNNKEL (reference sequence). This CDR3 has 15 residues. Deletions cut 7 bases from V and 3 bases from J, with 17 bases between. CDR3 amino acids: CASTVQGVDTDTQYF. The CDR3 region has the DNA TGTGCCAGCACCGTACAGGGAGTGGATACAGATACGCAGTATTTT.

This clone came up a few times. The chain links TRBV14 to TRBJ1-1; TRBD1 is a possible D gene (6 bases). Between the trimmed V and J ends, which lost 8 bases and 2 bases, there was a span of 12 bases. From germline, CDR1 is SGHDN and CDR2 FVKESK. The CDR3 totals 13 residues. The DNA for the CDR3 is TGTGCCAGCCGAGGGGGTGGAAACACTGAAGCTTTCTTT. Encoded protein: CASRGGGNTEAFF.

The chain links TRBV7-8 to TRBJ2-1; possible D gene TRBD1, 6 bases. Germline V gives CDR1 SGHVS, CDR2 FQNEAQ. The CDR3 sequence is 17 residues long. Trimming removed 0 bases from V and 3 bases from J, with 15 bases in between. This CDR3 reads CASSLALRQENYNEQFF. CDR3 bases: TGTGCCAGCAGCTTAGCTCTCCGACAGGAGAACTACAATGAGCAGTTCTTC.

This clone has only one observation. The chain joins TRBV30 to TRBJ2-7, with TRBD2 matching over 11 bases. Germline V CDR1 and CDR2: GTSNPN, SVGIG (reference sequence). V shed 1 base, J shed 5 bases, and the junction held 10 bases outside the gene matches. This CDR3 comprises 16 residues. In DNA form, the CDR3 reads TGTGCCTGGAGTGGAGTAGCGGGAGGGAATTATCACGAGCAGTACTTC. Translation gives CAWSGVAGGNYHEQYF.

V and J are TRBV3-1 (or the pseudogene TRBV3-2) and TRBJ1-3; D is unresolved. This CDR3 has 16 amino acids. Germline assignment: CDR1 LGHDT and CDR2 YNNKEL (reference sequence). Trimming shortened V by 4 bases and J by 0 bases, and 13 bases separated the two germline ends. CDR3 amino acids: CASSLSRVLSGNTIYF. Here the CDR3 DNA reads TGTGCCAGCAGCCTTAGTCGGGTTCTCTCTGGAAACACCATATATTTT.

The J gene is TRBJ1-2, the V gene TRBV6-4, with D possibly TRBD1 on 5 matching bases. CDR1 is MRHNA, CDR2 SNTAGT, per germline. CDR3 length: 15 residues. V lost 6 bases and J 2 bases, leaving 16 bases between the germline ends. CDR3 amino acids: CASSDGGSGNYGYTF. In DNA form, the CDR3 reads TGTGCCAGCAGCGACGGGGGGTCGGGGAACTATGGCTACACCTTC.

The J gene is TRBJ2-7, the V gene TRBV7-2; 8 nucleotides line up with TRBD1. CDR1 and CDR2 (germline): SGHTA, FQGNSA. V dropped 3 bases and J dropped 3; count of bases not matched to a gene: 1. The CDR3 is 13 residues long. CDR3 DNA: TGTGCCAGCAGCTTCGGACAGGGCTACGAGCAGTACTTC. It is translated as CASSFGQGYEQYF.

This chain uses TRBV6-5 with TRBJ2-3; 8 nucleotides align to TRBD2. CDR3 length: 16 residues. Looked up from germline, CDR1 is MNHEY and CDR2 is SVGAGI. The junction had 14 bases not matched to a gene; V was cut back by 2 bases and J by 10 bases. Here the CDR3 DNA reads TGTGCCAGCAGTTACGCCTACGGGGGGGGCCAACCAGCGCAGTATTTT. This translates into CASSYAYGGGQPAQYF.

J is TRBJ1-1 and V is TRBV7-2, with TRBD1 matching 9 bases. This CDR3 comprises 14 residues. The trim removed 3 bases at V and 8 bases at J, leaving 7 bases unmatched. Germline CDR1 reads SGHTA; CDR2 reads FQGNSA. CDR3 nucleotide sequence: TGTGCCAGCAGCTTTAGAGGGGGACAGGGCGAAGCTTTCTTT. Its translation: CASSFRGGQGEAFF.

This clone has only one observation. The chain employs TRBV20-1 and TRBJ1-6, with D tentatively TRBD1 (6 bases). Deletions cut 3 bases from V and 10 bases from J, with 16 bases between. Germline loops: CDR1 DFQATT, CDR2 SNEGSKA (reference sequence). The CDR3 has 14 residues. CDR3 sequence (DNA): TGCAGTGCTAGTATCTCTGGGGGCGGCTCACCCCTCCACTTT. It is translated as CSASISGGGSPLHF.

This sequence joins TRBV5-4 and TRBJ2-1, with TRBD2 as a possible D gene (6 bases). Germline V gives CDR1 SGHNT, CDR2 YYREEE (reference sequence). Trimming removed 4 bases from V and 4 bases from J, with 21 bases in between. The CDR3 sequence is 17 residues long. CDR3 amino acids: CASSAATAGTVYNEQFF. The DNA of the CDR3 is TGTGCCAGCAGCGCCGCCACGGCCGGGACTGTATACAATGAGCAGTTCTTC.

V usage is TRBV19 and J usage is TRBJ2-2; 9 positions match TRBD1. Germline values: CDR1 LNHDA, CDR2 SQIVND (reference sequence). The V segment lost 8 bases and the J segment 0 bases; nucleotides outside the gene matches: 7. The CDR3 extends over 16 amino acids. The CDR3 DNA follows: TGTGCCAGTCCCGGGACAGGGCAAGCGAACACCGGGGAGCTGTTTTTT. Translated: CASPGTGQANTGELFF.

The chain recombines TRBV7-6 with TRBJ2-1; D gene uncertain. CDR1 is SGHVS, CDR2 FNYEAQ, per germline. Trimming pared 5 bases from V and 0 bases from J, leaving 8 bases between. The CDR3 sequence is 14 residues long. The CDR3 spells CASSLMSSYNEQFF. CDR3 coding DNA: TGTGCCAGCAGCCTTATGAGCTCCTACAATGAGCAGTTCTTC. The complete variable domain, with remaining parts taken from reference TRBV7-6 and TRBJ2-1, reads GAGVSQSPRYKVTKRGQDVALRCDPISGHVSLYWYRQALGQGPEFLTYFNYEAQQDKSGLPNDRFSAERPEGSISTLTIQRTEQRDSAMYRCASSLMSSYNEQFFGPGTRLTVL.

V is TRBV6-5 and J is TRBJ1-2; no firm D call. The germline V gene has CDR1 MNHEY and CDR2 SVGAGI. This CDR3 is 15 amino acids long. Trimming took off 2 bases at V and 8 bases at J, with 18 bases between the two ends. The CDR3 nucleotides are TGTGCCAGCAGTTACATTGGCTCAGAAATATTCGGCTACACCTTC. This sequence encodes CASSYIGSEIFGYTF.

The V call is TRBV6-2 or TRBV6-3, the J call TRBJ2-3; no clear D gene. The CDR3 totals 14 residues. Deletions cut 6 bases from V and 12 bases from J, with 22 bases between. Germline CDR1 reads MNHEY; CDR2 reads SVGEGT. The CDR3 loop is CASSPSLTAEAQYF. In DNA form, the CDR3 reads TGTGCCAGCAGCCCCTCCCTGACTGCGGAAGCTCAGTATTTT.

This clone was seen once. This chain connects TRBV5-4 to TRBJ1-2, with 11 bases identical to TRBD1. The CDR3 is made up of 17 amino acids. With V trimmed by 3 bases and J by 6 bases, 13 bases remained unmatched. The germline V gene has CDR1 SGHNT and CDR2 YYREEE (reference sequence). The CDR3 DNA reads TGTGCCAGCAGCTCATACCTAAGTGGACAGGGGGCTAATGGCTACACCTTC. Protein sequence: CASSSYLSGQGANGYTF.

The V gene is TRBV27, the J gene TRBJ1-2; 7 bases are a match to TRBD1. The CDR3 has 15 residues. Germline V lookup: CDR1 MNHEY, CDR2 SMNVEV (reference sequence). With V trimmed by 8 bases and J by 4 bases, 13 bases remained unmatched. The CDR3 sequence is CASRASPTGTYGYTF. In DNA form, the CDR3 reads TGTGCCAGCCGAGCCTCCCCGACAGGGACCTATGGCTACACCTTC.

This clone was found a few times. This rearrangement joins TRBV9 to TRBJ2-1, with 13 bases lining up with TRBD2. CDR3 length equals 15 residues. Per germline, CDR1 SGDLS and CDR2 YYNGEE. V lost 5 bases and J lost 8; bases outside the gene matches: 7. For the CDR3, the DNA is TGTGCCAGCAGTACCACTAGCGGGAGGGCAGATGAGCAGTTCTTC. Encoded protein: CASSTTSGRADEQFF.

The chain employs TRBV5-4 and TRBJ2-3; D may be TRBD1 (6 bases). The CDR3 length is 15 residues. V lost 4 bases and J 1 base, leaving 13 bases between the germline ends. Germline V gene lookup returns CDR1 SGHNT and CDR2 YYREEE (reference sequence). CDR3 sequence (DNA): TGTGCCAGCAGCCCCGACAGGTCAGGCACAGATACGCAGTATTTT. As protein: CASSPDRSGTDTQYF.

By sample share, this clone is large (0.1 to 1%). V and J are TRBV4-3 and TRBJ2-7; 8 bases are shared with TRBD1. V trimming: 1 base; J trimming: 5 bases; junction bases outside the gene matches: 10. Germline values: CDR1 LGHNA, CDR2 YSLEER. This CDR3 is built from 16 residues. The CDR3 reads CASSQAVDRVFDEQYF. DNA of the CDR3: TGCGCCAGCAGCCAAGCTGTGGACAGGGTATTCGACGAGCAGTACTTC.

This sequence joins TRBV14 and TRBJ2-1; 7 positions agree with TRBD2. The CDR3 is 16 amino acids. After removal of 1 base from V and 4 bases from J, the junction contained 7 bases not matched to a gene. CDR1 is SGHDN, CDR2 FVKESK, per germline. CDR3 nucleotide sequence: TGTGCCAGCAGCCAAGTGGGCGGGAGTAGTTACAATGAGCAGTTCTTC. Translated: CASSQVGGSSYNEQFF.

This chain connects TRBV5-1 to TRBJ1-6, with a tentative D call TRBD1 (6 bases). This CDR3 region has 14 residues. V dropped 1 base and J dropped 10 bases, with 12 bases sitting between them. Germline CDR1 is SGHRS and CDR2 is YFSETQ. The CDR3 DNA sequence: TGCGCCAGCAGCTTGAACAGGGAGCGCTCACCCCTCCACTTT. Amino acids: CASSLNRERSPLHF.

The rearrangement joins TRBV28 to TRBJ2-3; 7 bases are a match to TRBD2. CDR1 is MDHEN, CDR2 SYDVKM, per germline. This CDR3 region has 14 residues. V gave up 5 bases and J gave up 1 base; unmatched junction bases: 3. The CDR3 protein is CASSLREGTDTQYF. The CDR3 bases are TGTGCCAGCAGTCTCCGGGAGGGCACAGATACGCAGTATTTT.

The chain uses TRBV19 and TRBJ2-7, with 7 bases matching TRBD2. Trimming cost V 4 bases and J 5 bases; bases outside gene matches: 5. Germline loops: CDR1 LNHDA, CDR2 SQIVND (reference sequence). This CDR3 has 13 residues. The CDR3 here is CASSSGGADEQYF. Here the CDR3 DNA reads TGTGCCAGTAGTAGCGGGGGAGCAGACGAGCAGTACTTC.

This clone was observed once. The CDR3 sequence: CASSQDQPEGGVCGYTF. In DNA, the CDR3 is TGTGCCAGCAGCCAAGATCAGCCGGAAGGGGGCGTCTGTGGCTACACCTTC. The chain combines TRBV3-1 (or the pseudogene TRBV3-2) with TRBJ1-2, with 7 bases that match TRBD1. Germline values: CDR1 LGHDT, CDR2 YNNKEL (reference sequence). J gave up 7 bases and V 0 bases, and 14 bases lay outside the gene matches. This CDR3 has 17 amino acids.